This paragraph reports one T cell receptor (beta chain). The CDR3 contains 16 residues. CDR1 and CDR2 from the germline V gene are SQVTM and ANQGSEA. The trim removed 4 bases at V and 4 bases at J, leaving 11 bases unmatched. In the source study's methods: Reference gene primer amplification gave nucleated cell count estimates. Measured with immunoSEQ multiplex PCR; TCRdb has only the in-frame clones, and not every one. The V and J calls and clone size were taken over from that table, and D and trimming were inferred from the DNA. Of about 160,000 clones detected, 80% to 90% appear once; the ten largest clones hold 3.9%. This entry is derived from a study of blood T cell repertoires in COVID-19. In the study overall: Sites across the United States, Italy and Spain contributed samples from acute and convalescent COVID-19. Sample material is recorded as cDNA or gDNA derived from T cells, B-cell-depleted T cells, or PBMCs.

The receptor comes from a woman aged 55-75 years who had recovered from COVID-19. This chain joins TRBV29-1 and TRBJ2-3; 10 positions agree with TRBD1. The source material was peripheral blood. CDR3 loop: CSVGARQGAGSDTQYF. In nucleotides, the CDR3 is TGCAGCGTTGGGGCCCGACAGGGGGCGGGCTCAGATACGCAGTATTTT.